The clone carrying this T cell receptor beta chain was found once. The entry originates in a study of cytomegalovirus exposure and HLA in healthy donors. V dropped 5 bases and J dropped 6; count of bases not matched to a gene: 7. CDR1 is MDHEN and CDR2 is SYDVKM in the germline V gene. The CDR3 extends over 14 amino acids. This PCR relied on a set of 60 Vbeta primers and 13 Jbeta primers. Clones were sequenced by immunoSEQ multiplex PCR, and TCRdb holds only the in-frame ones, with some missing. The table shows about 150,000 clones, with 80% occurring only once. This clonotype was obtained from a man between 25 and 39 years old in good health and CMV-seropositive. V gene TRBV28 combines with J gene TRBJ1-5; the match to TRBD1 covers 7 bases. The sequencing input was PBMCs. The CDR3 region has the DNA TGTGCCAGCAGTATACAGGGGACCGGTCAGCCCCAGCATTTT. Translated: CASSIQGTGQPQHF.